This entry concerns a single T cell receptor delta chain. In its sample, this clone comes out as large (0.1 to 1%). No cognate antigen has been identified for it. Per-nucleotide qualities are absent, and no much larger clonotype sits a single base away. This entry belongs to a study of gammadelta T cells in human blood (dated by TCRdb to about 2020). Overall results and qualifications from the work: According to the study, polyclonal expansion of innate gamma-delta T cells immediately after birth appeared to be driven by microbial exposure.

Based on the germline V gene, the CDR1 and CDR2 sequences are TSWWSYY and QGS. Trimming takes 1 base off V and 4 bases off J; junction bases not matched to a gene: 17. From its cysteine to its phenylalanine, the CDR3 spans 20 amino acids. Only CDR3 DNA is held: 60 bases, read in frame from base 1. Libraries were made using RT-PCR. TCRdb names Illumina MiSeq as the instrument used. Identical DNA sequences were merged into single rows after TCRdb reprocessed the public reads with CATT. This sample gives over a thousand delta-chain clones in total; around a tenth of them show up just once. Under 9.5% of the sample comes from the top ten.

The sequence joins TRDV1 to TRDJ1, and 11 junctional nucleotides match TRDD3. The clonotype comes from a human donor. Sequenced: non-Vgamma9Vdelta2 gamma-delta T cells from infant blood. The nucleotides are TGTGCTCTTGGGGAACGAAGGGTTCGCTCTGGGGGATACTTAGACGATAAACTCATCTTT. Its amino acids are CALGERRVRSGGYLDDKLIF.